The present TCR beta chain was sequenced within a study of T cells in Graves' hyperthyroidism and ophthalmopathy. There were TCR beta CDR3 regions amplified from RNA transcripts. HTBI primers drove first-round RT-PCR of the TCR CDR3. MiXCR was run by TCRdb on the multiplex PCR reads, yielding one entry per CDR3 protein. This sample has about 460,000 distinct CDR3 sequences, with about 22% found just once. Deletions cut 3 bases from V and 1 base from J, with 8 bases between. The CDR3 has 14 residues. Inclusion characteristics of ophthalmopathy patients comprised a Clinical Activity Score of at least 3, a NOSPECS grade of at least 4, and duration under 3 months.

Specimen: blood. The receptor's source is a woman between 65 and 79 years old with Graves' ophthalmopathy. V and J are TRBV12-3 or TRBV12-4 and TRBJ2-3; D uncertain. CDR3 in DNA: TGTGCCAGCAGTTTCTTAAGGGGCACAGATACGCAGTATTTT. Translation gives CASSFLRGTDTQYF.